This T cell receptor (beta chain) derives from a study of blood T cell repertoires in COVID-19. On the study more broadly: From T cells, B-cell-depleted T cells, or PBMCs came the material, which was cDNA or gDNA.

Here immunoSEQ multiplex PCR was the method, and the copy in TCRdb shows in-frame clones only, minus some. The table records some 200,000 clones, around 84% of them present only once. This clone was seen only a few times. Trimming left V 0 bases short and J 6 bases short, with 7 bases between. Germline lookup yields CDR1 SGDLS and CDR2 YYNGEE. This CDR3 spans 13 amino acids. The gene calls are TRBV9 and TRBJ2-1, with unresolved D. Sequenced input: peripheral blood. The receptor comes from a woman of 80 years or more with active or convalescent COVID-19. The CDR3 DNA follows: TGTGCCAGCAGCGTAGGTTGGAGCAATGAGCAGTTCTTC. This codes for CASSVGWSNEQFF.